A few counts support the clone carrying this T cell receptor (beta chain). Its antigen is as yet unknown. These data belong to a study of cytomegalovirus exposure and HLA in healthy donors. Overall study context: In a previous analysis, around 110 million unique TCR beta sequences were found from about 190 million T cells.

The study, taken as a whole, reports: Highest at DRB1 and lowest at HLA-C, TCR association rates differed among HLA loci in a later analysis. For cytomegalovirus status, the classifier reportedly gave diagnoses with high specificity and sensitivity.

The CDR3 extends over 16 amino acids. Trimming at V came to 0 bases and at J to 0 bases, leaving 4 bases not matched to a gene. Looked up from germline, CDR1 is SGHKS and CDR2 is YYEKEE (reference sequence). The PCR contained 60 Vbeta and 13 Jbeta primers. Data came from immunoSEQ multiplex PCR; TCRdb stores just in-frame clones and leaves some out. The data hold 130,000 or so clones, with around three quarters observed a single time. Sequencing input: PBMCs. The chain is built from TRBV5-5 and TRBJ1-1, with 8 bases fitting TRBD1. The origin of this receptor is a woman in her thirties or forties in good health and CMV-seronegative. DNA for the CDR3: TGTGCCAGCAGCTTGGGTGGGACAGGTATGAACACTGAAGCTTTCTTT. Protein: CASSLGGTGMNTEAFF.